The 20 T cell receptor beta chains reported below all come from one sample, sequenced in a study of shared T cell receptors in the human thymus. Clones were read by immunoSEQ multiplex PCR, and TCRdb kept only the in-frame ones, dropping some. The data show roughly 550,000 clones, approximately 80% seen once. These same data were also listed under a study on human thymus T cells.

Material for sequencing was thymocytes. Receptors originate from a boy under three years old with a congenital heart defect.

The rearrangement uses TRBV6-1 and TRBJ1-1; 11 bases match TRBD1. CDR1 is MNHNS, CDR2 SASEGT, per germline. The CDR3 covers 14 residues. After removal of 6 bases from V and 2 bases from J, the junction contained 2 bases not matched to a gene. In DNA form, the CDR3 reads TGTGCCAGCAGGGACAGGGGGCTTAACACTGAAGCTTTCTTT. Protein: CASRDRGLNTEAFF.

The J gene is TRBJ2-7, the V gene TRBV29-1, with TRBD1 matching 7 bases. This CDR3 spans 14 amino acids. Germline CDR1 SQVTM, CDR2 ANQGSEA. V dropped 1 base and J dropped 5; count of bases not matched to a gene: 8. In nucleotides, the CDR3 is TGCAGCGTTGAAGTGCAGGGGGATAAGCACGAGCAGTACTTC. Translating gives CSVEVQGDKHEQYF.

The rearrangement links TRBV6-4 to TRBJ2-7, with 12 bases aligning to TRBD2. The trim removed 4 bases at V and 5 bases at J, leaving 6 bases unmatched. The CDR3 runs 15 residues. Germline-derived CDR1 and CDR2 are MRHNA and SNTAGT. The CDR3 loop reads CASSAASGRVDEQYF. The CDR3 nucleotides are TGTGCCAGCAGTGCCGCTAGCGGGAGGGTCGACGAGCAGTACTTC.

CDR3 loop: CASSHQTGLAGPYRTDTQYF. Here the CDR3 DNA reads TGCGCCAGCAGCCATCAAACGGGACTAGCGGGGCCATACCGCACAGATACGCAGTATTTT. The chain joins TRBV4-3 to TRBJ2-3, with TRBD2 matching 13 bases. CDR3 length: 20 residues. Germline V gives CDR1 LGHNA, CDR2 YSLEER. The V segment lost 3 bases and the J segment 1 base; nucleotides outside the gene matches: 13.

The rearrangement links TRBV5-4 to TRBJ1-3; D is uncertain. Germline V gives CDR1 SGHNT, CDR2 YYREEE (reference sequence). The V end was cut by 5 bases, the J end by 0 bases, with 9 bases between. CDR3 length equals 14 residues. DNA for the CDR3: TGTGCCAGCAGTACACAAAGCTCTGGAAACACCATATATTTT. Its translation: CASSTQSSGNTIYF.

V is TRBV9 and J is TRBJ2-7; D is possibly TRBD2 (6 bases). V lost 4 bases to trimming and J lost 3 bases, with 23 bases between them. Germline CDR1 is SGDLS and CDR2 is YYNGEE. This CDR3 has 17 amino acids. The chain's CDR3 is CASSPSEVSSGVYEQYF. CDR3 DNA sequence: TGTGCCAGCAGCCCCTCAGAGGTTAGTAGCGGAGTCTACGAGCAGTACTTC.

Comment on this clone: Germline and junction disagree at one end, which may indicate a read error. The V and J genes are TRBV7-6 and TRBJ2-7; 7 positions match TRBD2. Germline V gives CDR1 SGHVS, CDR2 FNYEAQ. The CDR3 runs 18 residues. The CDR3 nucleotides read TGTGCCAGCAGTTTAGGGCCGGGCTCGGAGCGGGATAGCTACGAGCAGTACTTC. Translated, it gives CASSLGPGSERDSYEQYF.

V and J are TRBV4-3 and TRBJ2-7; 7 nucleotides agree with TRBD2. The CDR3 length is 17 residues. V shed 3 bases and J 3 bases; nucleotides not matched to a gene: 14. Germline lookup yields CDR1 LGHNA and CDR2 YSLEER. The CDR3 region is CASSHRVWREQVYEQYF. As DNA, the CDR3 is TGCGCCAGCAGCCACCGGGTGTGGCGGGAGCAGGTCTACGAGCAGTACTTC.

The chain has TRBV7-2 and TRBJ2-7; maybe TRBD2 (6 bases). Germline V CDR1 and CDR2: SGHTA, FQGNSA. V lost 5 bases and J 7 bases, leaving 21 bases between the germline ends. This CDR3 contains 15 residues. The CDR3 protein is CASSPAYGAGWEQYF. CDR3 DNA sequence: TGTGCCAGCAGCCCCGCTTATGGGGCGGGATGGGAGCAGTACTTC.

This clone was picked up a small number of times. The rearrangement joins TRBV19 to TRBJ2-7, with 10 bases fitting TRBD1. Germline V gene data show CDR1 as LNHDA and CDR2 as SQIVND (reference sequence). Trimming removed 6 bases from V and 2 bases from J; junction bases left unmatched: 4. The length of the CDR3 is 14 residues. The chain's CDR3 is CASRTGTGAYEQYF. The CDR3 coding sequence is TGTGCCAGTAGGACCGGGACAGGGGCCTACGAGCAGTACTTC. Full variable domain (remainder filled in from reference TRBV19 and TRBJ2-7): DGGITQSPKYLFRKEGQNVTLSCEQNLNHDAMYWYRQDPGQGLRLIYYSQIVNDFQKGDIAEGYSVSREKKESFPLTVTSAQKNPTAFYLCASRTGTGAYEQYFGPGTRLTVT.

The chain couples TRBV5-4 to TRBJ1-2, with D possibly TRBD1 on 6 matching bases. CDR3 length: 15 amino acids. Germline CDR1 reads SGHNT; CDR2 reads YYREEE (reference sequence). V gave up 4 bases and J gave up 4 bases, with 17 bases separating them. The CDR3 here is CASSPGQRLAYGYTF. The CDR3 bases are TGTGCCAGCAGCCCGGGACAAAGGCTTGCCTATGGCTACACCTTC.

The rearrangement links TRBV19 to TRBJ1-5; D unclear. V lost 5 bases to trimming and J lost 5 bases, with 13 bases between them. The CDR3 sequence is 14 residues long. Germline V gives CDR1 LNHDA, CDR2 SQIVND (reference sequence). CDR3 region: CASSSSEVDQPQHF. CDR3 nucleotide sequence: TGTGCCAGTAGTTCTTCCGAGGTCGATCAGCCCCAGCATTTT.

The gene calls are TRBV15 and TRBJ1-2; D is uncertain. The CDR3 loop spans 14 amino acids. Germline V gene data show CDR1 as LNHNV and CDR2 as YYDKDF (reference sequence). The V gene lost 5 bases and the J gene lost 4 bases, with 14 bases spanning the gap. CDR3 in amino acids: CATSVDEVSYGYTF. CDR3 DNA: TGTGCCACCAGCGTAGACGAGGTCAGCTATGGCTACACCTTC.

This clone was detected only once. This chain connects TRBV15 to TRBJ2-3; 8 bases map to TRBD2. The germline V gene has CDR1 LNHNV and CDR2 YYDKDF (reference sequence). The CDR3 totals 19 residues. Germline trimming cut 2 bases from V and 2 bases from J; bases unmatched to any gene: 15. The CDR3 reads CATSRPGGERERYTDTQYF. The DNA of the CDR3 is TGTGCCACCAGCAGACCGGGTGGGGAGCGGGAGCGGTACACAGATACGCAGTATTTT.

This chain uses TRBV7-9 with TRBJ2-7, with TRBD1 as a possible D gene (6 bases). The CDR3 totals 15 residues. Germline CDR1 reads SEHNR; CDR2 reads FQNEAQ (reference sequence). Trimming left V 6 bases short and J 3 bases short, with 18 bases between. The CDR3 reads CASSHIQGILYEQYF. For the CDR3, the DNA is TGTGCCAGCAGTCATATACAGGGAATTCTCTACGAGCAGTACTTC.

This rearrangement joins TRBV28 to TRBJ2-7; 9 nucleotides match TRBD2. CDR3 length: 15 residues. V dropped 7 bases and J dropped 2; count of bases not matched to a gene: 9. Germline V CDR1 and CDR2: MDHEN, SYDVKM. CDR3 sequence (DNA): TGTGCCAGCACTCAATCTCCTAGCGGGACCTACGAGCAGTACTTC. Its translation is CASTQSPSGTYEQYF.

The rearrangement links TRBV29-1 to TRBJ1-2; 8 nucleotides line up with TRBD1. This CDR3 has 13 residues. The germline V gene has CDR1 SQVTM and CDR2 ANQGSEA. J gave up 3 bases and V 4 bases, and 4 bases lay outside the gene matches. The CDR3: CSVAPGGDYGYTF. Here the CDR3 DNA reads TGCAGCGTTGCGCCAGGGGGCGACTATGGCTACACCTTC.

This rearrangement joins TRBV30 to TRBJ2-2, with TRBD2 matching over 8 bases. CDR3 size: 15 residues. Germline V gene lookup returns CDR1 GTSNPN and CDR2 SVGIG (reference sequence). The junction had 9 bases not matched to a gene; V was cut back by 4 bases and J by 5 bases. The CDR3 loop is CAWTIREGGTGELFF. The DNA of the CDR3 is TGTGCCTGGACGATACGGGAGGGAGGGACCGGGGAGCTGTTTTTT. Drawing the rest from reference TRBV30 and TRBJ2-2, the complete variable domain is SQTIHQWPATLVQPVGSPLSLECTVEGTSNPNLYWYRQAAGRGLQLLFYSVGIGQISSEVPQNLSASRPQDRQFILSSKKLLLSDSGFYLCAWTIREGGTGELFFGEGSRLTVL.

Only one count was recorded for this clone. The rearrangement links TRBV28 to TRBJ2-7, with TRBD1 as a possible D gene (5 bases). There are 14 residues in the CDR3. Germline CDR1 reads MDHEN; CDR2 reads SYDVKM. The V end lost 6 bases, the J end lost 3 bases, and 15 bases lay between the germline ends. DNA of the CDR3: TGTGCCAGCAGACGTCCGGACACCCGCTACGAGCAGTACTTC. It translates to CASRRPDTRYEQYF.

The rearrangement links TRBV4-1 to TRBJ2-7, with a possible D match to TRBD2 (6 bases). From germline, CDR1 is MGHRA and CDR2 YSYEKL. V lost 0 bases to trimming and J lost 6 bases, with 18 bases between them. The CDR3 runs 16 residues. The CDR3 loop reads CASSQDKWSGEAEQYF. The CDR3 DNA follows: TGCGCCAGCAGCCAAGATAAGTGGTCGGGGGAGGCCGAGCAGTACTTC.